A single sample gave rise to the 28 T cell receptor beta chains below, sequenced in a study of early T cells in non-severe SARS-CoV-2 infection. TCRdb ran MiXCR on the 5' RACE reads and lists one entry per CDR3 protein. The table lists some 30,000 distinct CDR3 sequences, 9% of them singletons. Material for sequencing was whole blood. These receptors came from an adult who was a healthcare worker with PCR-confirmed SARS-CoV-2 infection or an uninfected control (not recorded which).

This clonotype was counted ten times or more. The V gene is TRBV23-1, the J gene TRBJ2-2; no definite D call. TRBV23-1 is given ORF status, its function remaining uncertain. The germline V and J ends were trimmed by 2 bases and 11 bases, with 18 bases remaining between them. The CDR3 is 15 residues long. The chain's CDR3 is CASSQTPPGPTELFF. The CDR3 coding sequence is TGCGCCAGCAGTCAAACCCCCCCCGGCCCGACTGAGCTGTTTTTT.

This clonotype has a count of ten or more. CDR3 protein: CASSSDSPGLYGYTF. The CDR3 bases are TGTGCCAGCAGCTCCGACAGCCCGGGACTGTATGGCTACACCTTC. The J gene is TRBJ1-2, the V gene TRBV7-2; possibly TRBD1 for D (5 bases). The V gene's germline CDR1 is SGHTA and CDR2 FQGNSA. The CDR3 consists of 15 residues. Trimming left V 4 bases short and J 5 bases short, with 17 bases between.

As concerns this clonotype: It may be a read error: a sequence one base away is much more abundant. The chain is built from TRBV7-6 and TRBJ2-1, with TRBD2 identical over 9 bases. The CDR3 runs 14 residues. Germline V lookup: CDR1 SGHVS, CDR2 FNYEAQ. The CDR3, as DNA: TGTGCCAGCAGCTCGACTAGCGGCGCGGTGGAGCAGATCTTC. Its translation is CASSSTSGAVEQIF.

This clonotype came up many times. V is TRBV12-3 or TRBV12-4 and J is TRBJ1-2; D is possibly TRBD1 (5 bases). The CDR3 spans 16 residues. V was trimmed by 6 bases and J by 4 bases, leaving 21 bases between them. Written as DNA, the CDR3 is TGTGCCAGCAGGCTTACCCTTAGAGACAGAACCTATGGCTACACCTTC. Translated, it gives CASRLTLRDRTYGYTF.

This clonotype qualifies as medium-sized (0.01 to 0.1%). The rearrangement links TRBV9 to TRBJ1-4, with TRBD1 as a possible D gene (6 bases). Germline V gene data show CDR1 as SGDLS and CDR2 as YYNGEE. The CDR3 is made up of 15 amino acids. V was shortened by 3 bases and J by 0 bases, with 9 bases between the two germline ends. DNA for the CDR3: TGTGCCAGCAGCGCAGGGGAAGCAACTAATGAAAAACTGTTTTTT. Protein product: CASSAGEATNEKLFF.

The chain joins TRBV29-1 to TRBJ2-1; D is unresolved. The CDR3 extends over 13 amino acids. Trimming cost V 0 bases and J 5 bases, with 8 bases left between them. Germline CDR1 SQVTM, CDR2 ANQGSEA. The CDR3 is CSVEDWQNNEQFF. CDR3 nucleotide sequence: TGCAGCGTTGAAGATTGGCAAAACAATGAGCAGTTCTTC.

This clonotype was observed many times. The chain recombines TRBV12-3 or TRBV12-4 with TRBJ1-2; TRBD1 agrees at 7 bases. The CDR3 has 12 amino acids. The V gene end was trimmed by 4 bases and the J gene end by 7 bases; junction bases not matched to a gene: 3. CDR3 DNA: TGTGCCAGCAGTTCCACAGGGGTTGGCTACACCTTC. Its protein is CASSSTGVGYTF.

This clonotype came up a few times. The J gene is TRBJ1-1, the V gene TRBV5-1, with 8 nucleotides matching TRBD1. In germline, CDR1 is SGHRS, CDR2 YFSETQ. The CDR3 contains 16 residues. V was pared by 4 bases and J by 3 bases, with 11 bases of the junction left unmatched. CDR3 residues: CASSKTGDPGDTEAFF. DNA for the CDR3: TGCGCCAGCAGCAAGACAGGGGACCCAGGTGACACTGAAGCTTTCTTT.

V and J are TRBV12-3 or TRBV12-4 and TRBJ1-4; D is perhaps TRBD1 (6 bases). The germline V and J ends were trimmed by 5 bases and 6 bases, with 13 bases remaining between them. The CDR3 sequence is 14 residues long. CDR3 DNA sequence: TGTGCCAGCAGTCTAGGGGCAGGGGATGAAAAACTGTTTTTT. Its protein product is CASSLGAGDEKLFF.

This clonotype was counted at least ten times. CDR3 bases: TGTGCCAGCAGCCGGGACAGGGGGAATTGGGCAGATACGCAGTATTTT. Translated: CASSRDRGNWADTQYF. The chain is built from TRBV7-2 and TRBJ2-3; the match to TRBD1 covers 11 bases. The CDR3 has 16 residues. Germline CDR1 SGHTA, CDR2 FQGNSA. Trimming cost V 5 bases and J 4 bases; bases outside gene matches: 8.

The table lists this clonotype with many counts. The chain couples TRBV6-2 or TRBV6-3 to TRBJ2-3; 9 bases agree with TRBD2. Germline V lookup: CDR1 MNHEY, CDR2 SVGEGT. The CDR3 has 14 amino acids. With 8 bases clipped from V and 3 bases from J, the junction kept 6 bases outside the gene matches. DNA of the CDR3: TGTGCCAGCTTGCGGGGGGGAACAACAGATACGCAGTATTTT. Translating it yields CASLRGGTTDTQYF.

This clonotype was seen repeatedly, ten times or more. The chain has TRBV27 and TRBJ1-6; no definite D call. Looked up from germline, CDR1 is MNHEY and CDR2 is SMNVEV (reference sequence). CDR3 length equals 13 residues. V was clipped by 6 bases and J by 7 bases, with 10 bases between them. CDR3 in amino acids: CASSEATNSPLHF. The CDR3 DNA reads TGTGCCAGCAGCGAGGCGACGAATTCACCCCTCCACTTT.

This sequence joins TRBV25-1 and TRBJ1-2; TRBD1 is a possible D gene (5 bases). Germline values: CDR1 MGHDK, CDR2 SYGVNS. Trimming left V 3 bases short and J 3 bases short, with 20 bases between. The CDR3 length is 17 residues. The CDR3 DNA reads as TGTGCCAGCAGTGATTGGGAGGGGCGGGAATATGACTATGGCTACACCTTC. Amino acids: CASSDWEGREYDYGYTF.

This clonotype was seen a handful of times. J is TRBJ2-5 and V is TRBV7-3, with D perhaps given as TRBD1 or TRBD2 (5 bases each). V lost 5 bases and J 2 bases, leaving 15 bases between the germline ends. CDR1 is SGHTA and CDR2 is FQGTGA in the germline V gene. The CDR3 spans 15 residues. This CDR3 is CASSLPLEGQETQYF. The CDR3 DNA sequence: TGTGCCAGCAGCCTACCACTAGAGGGGCAAGAGACCCAGTACTTC.

In its sample, this clonotype was seen many times. The chain is built from TRBV6-5 and TRBJ2-1; D not certain. Germline V gives CDR1 MNHEY, CDR2 SVGAGI. The CDR3 consists of 12 residues. V was pared by 6 bases and J by 5 bases, with 8 bases between. CDR3 sequence reads: CASRGYHNEQFF. CDR3 DNA sequence: TGTGCCAGCAGGGGCTACCACAATGAGCAGTTCTTC.

The sample holds many counts of this clonotype. The V call is TRBV12-3 or TRBV12-4, the J call TRBJ1-5; 7 positions match TRBD1. The trim removed 5 bases at V and 3 bases at J, leaving 10 bases unmatched. The CDR3 consists of 16 residues. CDR3 region: CASSLQGFGNNQPQHF. Written as DNA, the CDR3 is TGTGCCAGCAGTCTACAGGGGTTTGGGAACAATCAGCCCCAGCATTTT.

At least ten counts were recorded for this clonotype. The chain combines TRBV9 with TRBJ1-1; D gene ambiguous. V was shortened by 3 bases and J by 1 base, with 7 bases between the two germline ends. The CDR3 sequence is 13 residues long. CDR1 and CDR2 from the germline V gene are SGDLS and YYNGEE. The DNA for the CDR3 is TGTGCCAGCAGCGCGGTGGCGAACACTGAAGCTTTCTTT. Encoded protein: CASSAVANTEAFF.

This clonotype was observed many times. The V gene is TRBV20-1, the J gene TRBJ2-7; D might be TRBD2 (5 bases). The CDR3 totals 16 residues. Trimming took 0 bases from V and 3 from J, leaving 18 bases between them. The germline V gene has CDR1 DFQATT and CDR2 SNEGSKA (reference sequence). The CDR3 loop is CSARDRRGPGGYEQYF. Written as DNA, the CDR3 is TGCAGTGCTAGAGATCGGCGAGGGCCCGGAGGCTACGAGCAGTACTTC.

The V and J genes are TRBV7-2 and TRBJ2-7; D is perhaps TRBD2 (6 bases). The CDR3 runs 14 residues. Deletions cut 3 bases from V and 6 bases from J, with 15 bases between. Germline lookup yields CDR1 SGHTA and CDR2 FQGNSA. This chain's CDR3 is CASSLGTGSGEQYF. In DNA form, the CDR3 reads TGTGCCAGCAGCTTGGGGACCGGGAGTGGCGAGCAGTACTTC. Drawing the rest from reference TRBV7-2 and TRBJ2-7, the complete variable domain is GAGVSQSPSNKVTEKGKDVELRCDPISGHTALYWYRQSLGQGLEFLIYFQGNSAPDKSGLPSDRFSAERTGGSVSTLTIQRTQQEDSAVYLCASSLGTGSGEQYFGPGTRLTVT.

This clonotype was recorded at least ten times. The V call is TRBV18, the J call TRBJ1-1; possible D gene TRBD1, 6 bases. The CDR3 spans 15 residues. The germline gives CDR1 KGHSH, CDR2 LQKENI. V was trimmed by 4 bases and J by 5 bases, leaving 17 bases between them. In DNA, the CDR3 is TGTGCCAGCTCACAGGAGATAGGGGGGCGGACTGAAGCTTTCTTT. It translates to CASSQEIGGRTEAFF.

This clonotype was detected many times. The chain couples TRBV20-1 to TRBJ2-3; D could derive from TRBD1 or TRBD2 (5 bases each). V dropped 3 bases and J dropped 3 bases, with 13 bases sitting between them. The CDR3 consists of 14 residues. CDR1 and CDR2 from the germline V gene are DFQATT and SNEGSKA (reference sequence). The CDR3 reads CSASRDLNTDTQYF. As DNA, the CDR3 is TGCAGTGCTAGTCGGGACCTAAATACAGATACGCAGTATTTT.

In DNA form, the CDR3 reads TGCGCCAGCAGCCAAGGGAAAAGGGCGGGGTCTACGCAGTATTTT. Protein sequence: CASSQGKRAGSTQYF. This rearrangement joins TRBV4-3 to TRBJ2-3; a weak D match, TRBD2 (6 bases). This CDR3 is 15 amino acids long. Trimming cost V 1 base and J 8 bases, with 16 bases left between them. Germline CDR1 and CDR2: LGHNA and YSLEER.

This clonotype was detected a few times. One end of the junction does not line up with germline, which may come from a read error. The gene calls are TRBV7-9 and TRBJ2-5; no clear D. The CDR3 has 13 amino acids. CDR1 SEHNR and CDR2 FQNEAQ come from the germline V gene (reference sequence). The CDR3 is CASSSQDQKTQYF. CDR3 bases: TGTGCCAGCAGCTCCCAGGACCAAAAGACCCAGTACTTC.

This rearrangement joins TRBV5-1 to TRBJ2-7, with D maybe TRBD1 (8 bases). V was shortened by 4 bases and J by 3 bases, with 20 bases between the two germline ends. The CDR3 extends over 16 amino acids. CDR1 is SGHRS, CDR2 YFSETQ, per germline. The CDR3 reads CASSPPGGTGVYEQYF. In DNA form, the CDR3 reads TGCGCCAGCAGCCCACCCGGGGGGACAGGAGTCTACGAGCAGTACTTC. Supplemented by reference TRBV5-1 and TRBJ2-7, the full variable domain reads KAGVTQTPRYLIKTRGQQVTLSCSPISGHRSVSWYQQTPGQGLQFLFEYFSETQRNKGNFPGRFSGRQFSNSRSEMNVSTLELGDSALYLCASSPPGGTGVYEQYFGPGTRLTVT.

This chain joins TRBV6-6 and TRBJ1-6; 8 bases line up with TRBD1. The CDR3 runs 16 residues. Germline V lookup: CDR1 MNHNY, CDR2 SVGAGI (reference sequence). After removal of 7 bases from V and 7 bases from J, the junction contained 12 bases not matched to a gene. The CDR3 spells CASTNSGGSPNSPLHF. CDR3 DNA sequence: TGTGCCAGCACAAACTCAGGGGGCAGTCCAAATTCACCCCTCCACTTT.

In its sample, this clonotype was seen many times. The chain has TRBV7-2 and TRBJ1-5, with a tentative D call TRBD1 (6 bases). V was cut by 6 bases and J by 3 bases, with 18 bases left in between. Germline V gives CDR1 SGHTA, CDR2 FQGNSA. The CDR3 is made up of 16 amino acids. The CDR3 sequence is CASSPQGRGSNQPQHF. The CDR3 DNA sequence: TGTGCCAGCAGTCCGCAGGGGAGAGGTTCCAATCAGCCCCAGCATTTT. Drawing the rest from reference TRBV7-2 and TRBJ1-5, the complete variable domain is GAGVSQSPSNKVTEKGKDVELRCDPISGHTALYWYRQSLGQGLEFLIYFQGNSAPDKSGLPSDRFSAERTGGSVSTLTIQRTQQEDSAVYLCASSPQGRGSNQPQHFGDGTRLSIL.

This clonotype came up many times. The gene calls are TRBV11-1 and TRBJ2-5; D remains ambiguous. Trimming stripped 1 base from V and 1 base from J, with 10 bases between. The germline V gene has CDR1 SGHAT and CDR2 FQDESV (reference sequence). This CDR3 has 15 amino acids. The CDR3: CASSLDRTVQETQYF. CDR3 in DNA: TGTGCCAGCAGCTTAGACAGAACAGTCCAAGAGACCCAGTACTTC.

This clonotype was recorded many times. This chain connects TRBV12-3 or TRBV12-4 to TRBJ1-5, with a possible D match to TRBD1 (6 bases). V shed 4 bases and J shed 6 bases, with 16 bases lying between them. The CDR3 loop spans 15 amino acids. In nucleotides, the CDR3 is TGTGCCAGCAGTTCGACAGGCGGGCCTGGTCAGCCCCAGCATTTT. This sequence encodes CASSSTGGPGQPQHF.